One and the same sample provided the 18 T cell receptor beta chains below, sequenced in a study of identical twins. From the 5' RACE reads, TCRdb called clonotypes with MiXCR, one entry per CDR3 protein. The sample lists 600,000 to 800,000 distinct CDR3 sequences; approximately 22% were seen once. These records were also assigned to another study, of T cells expressing NK-cell markers.

The sequenced sample was PBMCs. These receptors were obtained from a woman younger than 35 in good health.

This chain links TRBV7-9 with TRBJ2-4; D is unresolved. The length of the CDR3 is 15 residues. CDR1 and CDR2 (germline): SEHNR, FQNEAQ (reference sequence). V gave up 5 bases and J gave up 0 bases, with 11 bases separating them. CDR3 bases: TGTGCCAGCAGCCAGTCCATCCTAGCCAAAAACATTCAGTACTTC. Amino acids: CASSQSILAKNIQYF. Full variable domain (missing parts from reference TRBV7-9 and TRBJ2-4): DTGVSQNPRHKITKRGQNVTFRCDPISEHNRLYWYRQTLGQGPEFLTYFQNEAQLEKSRLLSDRFSAERPKGSFSTLEIQRTEQGDSAMYLCASSQSILAKNIQYFGAGTRLSVL.

This clonotype was seen more than once but under ten times. V usage is TRBV6-5 and J usage is TRBJ1-6; D gene ambiguous. Trimming shortened V by 0 bases and J by 9 bases, and 6 bases separated the two germline ends. Per germline, CDR1 MNHEY and CDR2 SVGAGI. This CDR3 is 13 amino acids long. In nucleotides, the CDR3 is TGTGCCAGCAGTTACTCACCCGCTTCACCCCTCCACTTT. Translated, it gives CASSYSPASPLHF.

There are a few counts of this clonotype. This rearrangement joins TRBV11-1 to TRBJ2-1; D is possibly TRBD1 or TRBD2 (5 bases each). Germline V gives CDR1 SGHAT, CDR2 FQDESV (reference sequence). Trimming stripped 5 bases from V and 0 bases from J, with 20 bases between. This CDR3 comprises 18 residues. The CDR3 protein is CASSGAGAHSRSYNEQFF. Here the CDR3 DNA reads TGTGCCAGCAGCGGGGCCGGGGCGCACTCACGCTCCTACAATGAGCAGTTCTTC. Full variable domain (outside the CDR3, taken from reference TRBV11-1 and TRBJ2-1): EAEVAQSPRYKITEKSQAVAFWCDPISGHATLYWYRQILGQGPELLVQFQDESVVDDSQLPKDRFSAERLKGVDSTLKIQPAELGDSAMYLCASSGAGAHSRSYNEQFFGPGTRLTVL.

There are many counts of this clonotype. V is TRBV6-2 or TRBV6-3 and J is TRBJ2-3; 8 bases line up with TRBD2. The CDR3 extends over 14 amino acids. The trim removed 4 bases at V and 2 bases at J, leaving 2 bases unmatched. Germline values: CDR1 MNHEY, CDR2 SVGEGT. DNA of the CDR3: TGTGCCAGCAGTTTCGGACTAGCCACAGATACGCAGTATTTT. Its translation: CASSFGLATDTQYF.

This clonotype has only a few counts. This chain connects TRBV6-5 to TRBJ2-1, with D unclear. V was clipped by 3 bases and J by 3 bases, with 12 bases between them. The CDR3 sequence is 15 residues long. Germline loops: CDR1 MNHEY, CDR2 SVGAGI. The CDR3 DNA is TGTGCCAGCAGTTATGGGCCGACCGACTACAATGAGCAGTTCTTC. Its translation is CASSYGPTDYNEQFF.

The rearrangement uses TRBV5-1 and TRBJ2-2; 8 bases map to TRBD2. The CDR3 consists of 16 residues. V shed 7 bases, J shed 7 bases, and the junction held 15 bases outside the gene matches. CDR1 and CDR2 from the germline V gene are SGHRS and YFSETQ. Written as DNA, the CDR3 is TGCGCCAGCCATAAACGGACCAGCGGGGGTTACGGGGAGCTGTTTTTT. Amino acids: CASHKRTSGGYGELFF.

The V and J genes are TRBV10-3 and TRBJ2-1; D assignment may be TRBD1 or TRBD2 (5 bases each). V shed 10 bases and J shed 6 bases, with 19 bases lying between them. The CDR3 contains 14 residues. Germline loops: CDR1 ENHRY, CDR2 SYGVKD. The CDR3 spells CATRKQEALNEQFF. CDR3 nucleotide sequence: TGTGCCACCCGGAAACAGGAGGCCCTCAATGAGCAGTTCTTC.

This clonotype has just a few counts. The CDR3 loop is CASKRTAGVRTGELFF. The CDR3 bases are TGTGCCAGCAAGCGAACCGCGGGAGTTCGCACCGGGGAGCTGTTTTTT. The chain combines TRBV7-2 with TRBJ2-2; 7 nucleotides match TRBD2. V was pared by 7 bases and J by 4 bases, with 12 bases of the junction left unmatched. Germline lookup yields CDR1 SGHTA and CDR2 FQGNSA. This CDR3 comprises 16 residues.

This clonotype was found a few times. This chain links TRBV10-3 with TRBJ2-5; 7 bases agree with TRBD2. With 7 bases clipped from V and 4 bases from J, the junction kept 12 bases outside the gene matches. CDR1 and CDR2 (germline): ENHRY, SYGVKD. This CDR3 region has 15 residues. CDR3 nucleotide sequence: TGTGCCATCAAATCTAGCGGCAGAACGGGAGAGACCCAGTACTTC. As protein: CAIKSSGRTGETQYF.

The J gene is TRBJ2-7, the V gene TRBV5-1; D gene uncertain. Trimming cost V 4 bases and J 5 bases, with 13 bases left between them. Germline assignment: CDR1 SGHRS and CDR2 YFSETQ. This CDR3 has 13 amino acids. The chain's CDR3 is CASSRGTQDEQYF. The CDR3 bases are TGCGCCAGCAGCCGCGGAACCCAGGACGAGCAGTACTTC.

This clonotype was seen only a few times. The J gene is TRBJ2-3, the V gene TRBV11-2, with D perhaps matching TRBD1 (6 bases). V lost 5 bases to trimming and J lost 0 bases, with 12 bases between them. Germline V lookup: CDR1 SGHAT, CDR2 FQNNGV. The CDR3 sequence is 15 residues long. In DNA form, the CDR3 reads TGTGCCAGCAGCACGCGGACAGATAGCACAGATACGCAGTATTTT. Translation: CASSTRTDSTDTQYF.

This clonotype was counted only a few times. J is TRBJ2-7 and V is TRBV5-1; D is possibly TRBD2 (7 bases). Looked up from germline, CDR1 is SGHRS and CDR2 is YFSETQ. Trimming stripped 4 bases from V and 3 bases from J, with 14 bases between. The CDR3 length is 14 residues. The CDR3 spells CASSPGGRIYEQYF. The CDR3 nucleotides are TGCGCCAGCAGCCCCGGGGGGCGAATCTACGAGCAGTACTTC.

The genes are TRBV10-3 and TRBJ2-3; D might be TRBD2 (6 bases). Germline V gene sequence: CDR1 ENHRY, CDR2 SYGVKD. The germline V and J ends were trimmed by 2 bases and 6 bases, with 21 bases remaining between them. CDR3 length: 17 residues. DNA for the CDR3: TGTGCCATCAGTGAGCCGATGGGGACTTCGAGACGGGATACGCAGTATTTT. This gives the protein CAISEPMGTSRRDTQYF.

This clonotype is a singleton in its sample. This chain uses TRBV12-3 or TRBV12-4 with TRBJ2-7; no reliable D call. Trimming removed 5 bases from V and 6 bases from J, with 8 bases in between. There are 11 residues in the CDR3. CDR3 sequence reads: CASSPYIEQYF. CDR3 bases: TGTGCCAGCAGTCCTTATATCGAGCAGTACTTC.

V and J are TRBV18 and TRBJ2-5; TRBD1 might be the D (7 bases). Deletions cut 6 bases from V and 5 bases from J, with 13 bases between. Germline V gene data show CDR1 as KGHSH and CDR2 as LQKENI. The CDR3 covers 13 residues. The CDR3 loop is CASSWTGGETQYF. The DNA of the CDR3 is TGTGCCAGCTCTTGGACAGGAGGGGAGACCCAGTACTTC.

The rearrangement uses TRBV12-3 or TRBV12-4 and TRBJ1-5, with TRBD1 matching over 9 bases. V lost 3 bases, J lost 5 bases, and 5 bases stayed unmatched. The CDR3 is 15 amino acids. CDR3 loop: CASSFEGQGHQPQHF. The CDR3, as DNA: TGTGCCAGCAGTTTTGAGGGACAGGGTCATCAGCCCCAGCATTTT.

The V gene is TRBV6-5, the J gene TRBJ2-1, with 10 nucleotides matching TRBD2. Germline V gives CDR1 MNHEY, CDR2 SVGAGI. The trim removed 4 bases at V and 9 bases at J, leaving 6 bases unmatched. This CDR3 contains 14 residues. The CDR3 is CASSSQRGGREQFF. CDR3 nucleotide sequence: TGTGCCAGCAGTTCCCAGCGGGGGGGCCGTGAGCAGTTCTTC.

This clonotype was seen only a few times. V gene TRBV6-1 combines with J gene TRBJ1-1, with D unclear. The CDR3 totals 14 residues. Germline V gene data show CDR1 as MNHNS and CDR2 as SASEGT. Between the trimmed V and J ends, which lost 7 bases and 2 bases, there was a span of 14 bases. DNA for the CDR3: TGTGCCAGCACCCCACCGGGCATAAACACTGAAGCTTTCTTT. Amino acid sequence: CASTPPGINTEAFF.